This TCR beta chain stems from a study of cytomegalovirus exposure and HLA in healthy donors. The table came from immunoSEQ multiplex PCR; TCRdb's copy has only in-frame clones and leaves some out. The sample holds around 110,000 clones, 88% seen once. The V gene's germline CDR1 is SGHTA and CDR2 FQGNSA. The CDR3 totals 14 residues. V gave up 5 bases and J gave up 0 bases, with 10 bases separating them. Notes on this clone: As yet, its antigen is unknown.

Notes on the study in general: The study labeled more than 150 TCR beta chains cytomegalovirus-associated.

This receptor was taken from a woman aged 18-35 years in good health and CMV-seropositive. The V call is TRBV7-2, the J call TRBJ1-1; D is possibly TRBD1 (6 bases). The material sequenced was PBMCs. CDR3 sequence (DNA): TGTGCCAGCAGCGTGACAGGCATGAACACTGAAGCTTTCTTT. It encodes CASSVTGMNTEAFF.